This T cell receptor (beta chain) was captured by sequencing in a study of cytomegalovirus exposure and HLA in healthy donors. On the study more broadly: A subsequent analysis reported that the 100 to 150 validation repertoires were produced on the same platform that had also been used for the 666 first-cohort repertoires. Whole-study results and caveats: Altogether, about 160 TCR beta chains were recorded as cytomegalovirus-associated. CMV antigen specificity was confirmed in vitro for three CMV-associated chains.

As for this clone: The antigen is undetermined.

Trimming removed 0 bases from V and 11 bases from J, with 13 bases in between. Germline CDR1 is SNHLY and CDR2 is FYNNEI. There are 13 residues in the CDR3. Repertoires were generated with immunoSEQ multiplex PCR, while TCRdb's copy carries only in-frame clones and drops some. The table includes 200,000 or so clones, approximately 90% detected once. Input material: PBMCs. The clonotype comes from a young woman in good health and CMV-seronegative. The V gene is TRBV2, the J gene TRBJ1-1; D perhaps matches TRBD1 (5 bases). The CDR3 protein is CASSEAIRVGAFF. CDR3 sequence (DNA): TGTGCCAGCAGTGAAGCGATCAGGGTAGGTGCTTTCTTT.